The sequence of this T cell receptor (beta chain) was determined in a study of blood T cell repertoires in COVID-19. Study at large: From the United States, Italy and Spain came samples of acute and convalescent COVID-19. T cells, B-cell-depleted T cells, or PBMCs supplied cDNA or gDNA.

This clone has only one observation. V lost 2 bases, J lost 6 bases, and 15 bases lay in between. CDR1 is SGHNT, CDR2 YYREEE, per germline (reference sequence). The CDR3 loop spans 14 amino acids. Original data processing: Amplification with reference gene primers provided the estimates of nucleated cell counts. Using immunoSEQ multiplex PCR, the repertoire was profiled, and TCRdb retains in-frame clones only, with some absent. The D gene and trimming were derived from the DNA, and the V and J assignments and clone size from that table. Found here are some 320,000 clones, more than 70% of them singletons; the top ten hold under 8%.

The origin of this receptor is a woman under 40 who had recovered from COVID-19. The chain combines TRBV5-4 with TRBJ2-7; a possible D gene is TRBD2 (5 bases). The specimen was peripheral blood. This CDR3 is CASSFEGSSLEQYF. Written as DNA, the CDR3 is TGTGCCAGCAGCTTTGAGGGTTCATCGCTCGAGCAGTACTTC.